Following are 18 T cell receptor beta chains from one sample sequenced in a study of blood T cell repertoires in COVID-19. The protocol was immunoSEQ multiplex PCR, while the TCRdb copy is restricted to in-frame clones and leaves out a portion. The sample records some 150,000 clones, about four fifths being singletons. The source material was peripheral blood. The receptors were gathered from a woman aged 80 or over with acute or convalescent COVID-19.

The sample holds one count of this clone. V usage is TRBV5-8 and J usage is TRBJ1-5; D is undetermined. This CDR3 is 17 amino acids long. V lost 6 bases and J lost 2, with 21 bases in between. Per germline, CDR1 SGHTS and CDR2 YDEGEE. CDR3 amino acids: CASTPPGRSRRNQPQHF. DNA of the CDR3: TGTGCCAGCACCCCCCCGGGAAGGTCGCGTCGCAATCAGCCCCAGCATTTT.

This chain connects TRBV6-5 to TRBJ1-2; D not certain. The V end was cut by 0 bases, the J end by 1 base, with 6 bases between. Germline V gene data show CDR1 as MNHEY and CDR2 as SVGAGI. There are 14 residues in the CDR3. The CDR3 loop reads CASSYSGGNYGYTF. Here the CDR3 DNA reads TGTGCCAGCAGTTACTCCGGCGGTAACTATGGCTACACCTTC.

The gene calls are TRBV7-3 and TRBJ2-3; TRBD1 might be the D (6 bases). Germline lookup yields CDR1 SGHTA and CDR2 FQGTGA. The CDR3 runs 16 residues. The germline V and J ends were trimmed by 2 bases and 1 base, with 13 bases remaining between them. The CDR3 protein is CASSLLWGPGTDTQYF. In DNA form, the CDR3 reads TGTGCCAGCAGCTTATTGTGGGGGCCAGGCACAGATACGCAGTATTTT.

In nucleotides, the CDR3 is TGTGCCATCAGCCTGTCTCTGGACACCAGCACAGATACGCAGTATTTT. Amino acids: CAISLSLDTSTDTQYF. The chain is built from TRBV10-3 and TRBJ2-3, with D tentatively TRBD1 (5 bases). This CDR3 spans 16 amino acids. Germline assignment: CDR1 ENHRY and CDR2 SYGVKD. Trimming left V 6 bases short and J 0 bases short, with 16 bases between.

The chain carries TRBV6-5 and TRBJ1-2; D is possibly TRBD1 (5 bases). Looked up from germline, CDR1 is MNHEY and CDR2 is SVGAGI. V was clipped by 6 bases and J by 4 bases, with 12 bases between them. The CDR3 runs to 13 residues. The CDR3 DNA sequence: TGTGCCAGCAGCCTTACTCAGGGCTATGGCTACACCTTC. It is translated as CASSLTQGYGYTF.

The chain links TRBV7-9 to TRBJ1-3; 8 bases line up with TRBD1. This CDR3 region has 15 residues. After removal of 6 bases from V and 0 bases from J, the junction contained 4 bases not matched to a gene. Germline CDR1 SEHNR, CDR2 FQNEAQ (reference sequence). CDR3 region: CASSRDRRSGNTIYF. In DNA, the CDR3 is TGTGCCAGCAGTCGGGACAGGCGCTCTGGAAACACCATATATTTT.

J is TRBJ1-3 and V is TRBV6-1; tentatively, D is TRBD1 (6 bases). V dropped 3 bases and J dropped 4 bases, with 13 bases sitting between them. The CDR3 sequence is 15 residues long. Germline V CDR1 and CDR2: MNHNS, SASEGT. CDR3 nucleotides: TGTGCCAGCAGTGATGCTACAGGGTCGGGAAACACCATATATTTT. Encoded protein: CASSDATGSGNTIYF.

The V call is TRBV4-1, the J call TRBJ1-5; 8 bases are a match to TRBD1. The CDR3 covers 15 residues. V shed 0 bases and J 7 bases; nucleotides not matched to a gene: 5. Per germline, CDR1 MGHRA and CDR2 YSYEKL. CDR3 nucleotides: TGCGCCAGCAGCCAAGAAGCTCAGGGGGCCCAGCCCCAGCATTTT. This translates into CASSQEAQGAQPQHF.

CDR3 region: CASSLAGEAFF. CDR3 DNA sequence: TGCGCCAGCAGCTTGGCGGGGGAAGCTTTCTTT. The V gene is TRBV5-1, the J gene TRBJ1-1; D gene unclear. Germline assignment: CDR1 SGHRS and CDR2 YFSETQ. V was cut by 0 bases and J by 8 bases, with 5 bases left in between. CDR3 length: 11 amino acids.

This clone was picked up a small number of times. The rearrangement joins TRBV7-2 to TRBJ1-4, with TRBD1 as a possible D gene (6 bases). Germline V CDR1 and CDR2: SGHTA, FQGNSA. The CDR3 has 14 residues. Trimming took 3 bases from V and 7 from J, leaving 12 bases between them. The CDR3 is CASSFRTVGEKLFF. The CDR3 coding sequence is TGTGCCAGCAGCTTCCGGACAGTCGGTGAAAAACTGTTTTTT.

The chain combines TRBV7-8 with TRBJ1-6, with TRBD1 identical over 10 bases. Germline V gene data show CDR1 as SGHVS and CDR2 as FQNEAQ. Losses at the gene ends were 4 bases for V and 8 bases for J; bases not matched to a gene: 2. The CDR3 has 14 amino acids. In nucleotides, the CDR3 is TGTGCCAGCAGCTCGGGACAGGGGCATTCACCCCTCCACTTT. This sequence encodes CASSSGQGHSPLHF.

This chain joins TRBV12-3 or TRBV12-4 and TRBJ2-4; a possible D gene is TRBD2 (5 bases). The ends were cut back, 7 bases at V and 6 bases at J, with 13 bases in the middle. The CDR3 totals 13 residues. CDR3 sequence (DNA): TGTGCCAGCACGCCGGGAAGCGGAAACATTCAGTACTTC. Its protein is CASTPGSGNIQYF.

This chain connects TRBV9 to TRBJ2-5, with D possibly matching TRBD2 (6 bases). The CDR3 loop spans 14 amino acids. Germline values: CDR1 SGDLS, CDR2 YYNGEE. Trimming shortened V by 0 bases and J by 3 bases, and 9 bases separated the two germline ends. CDR3 DNA sequence: TGTGCCAGCAGCGTAGCTACGGGGGAAGAGACCCAGTACTTC. As protein: CASSVATGEETQYF.

CDR3 bases: TGTGCCAGCAGTTCAAAACGACGGAGTACCTACGAGCAGTACTTC. This gives the protein CASSSKRRSTYEQYF. The gene calls are TRBV5-6 and TRBJ2-7; D gene uncertain. Germline V gene lookup returns CDR1 SGHDT and CDR2 YYEEEE. The CDR3 is made up of 15 amino acids. V lost 5 bases to trimming and J lost 2 bases, with 17 bases between them.

This chain links TRBV5-1 with TRBJ2-7; D ambiguous. CDR1 and CDR2 (germline): SGHRS, YFSETQ. V lost 0 bases, J lost 1 base, and 5 bases lay in between. The CDR3 runs 13 residues. This CDR3 is CASSLAPSYEQYF. CDR3 nucleotides: TGCGCCAGCAGCTTGGCCCCGTCCTACGAGCAGTACTTC.

The chain uses TRBV18 and TRBJ1-4; 8 bases align to TRBD1. Germline assignment: CDR1 KGHSH and CDR2 LQKENI. CDR3 size: 15 residues. After removal of 4 bases from V and 5 bases from J, the junction contained 6 bases not matched to a gene. The CDR3 nucleotides read TGTGCCAGCTCACTCCAGGACAGGGTAAATGAAAAACTGTTTTTT. The encoded protein is CASSLQDRVNEKLFF. The full variable domain, rest sourced from reference TRBV18 and TRBJ1-4, is NAGVMQNPRHLVRRRGQEARLRCSPMKGHSHVYWYRQLPEEGLKFMVYLQKENIIDESGMPKERFSAEFPKEGPSILRIQQVVRGDSAAYFCASSLQDRVNEKLFFGSGTQLSVL.

The chain joins TRBV4-2 to TRBJ1-6; the D is unclear. The CDR3 consists of 14 residues. V dropped 0 bases and J dropped 10 bases, with 10 bases sitting between them. CDR1 and CDR2 from the germline V gene are LGHNA and YNFKEQ. The CDR3 nucleotides read TGTGCCAGCAGCCAAGACAGGTTAGAATCACCCCTCCACTTT. Its protein is CASSQDRLESPLHF.

This clone has only a few counts. The rearrangement joins TRBV29-1 to TRBJ1-3, with D possibly TRBD1 on 5 matching bases. Germline values: CDR1 SQVTM, CDR2 ANQGSEA. The V end lost 6 bases, the J end lost 0 bases, and 12 bases lay between the germline ends. CDR3 size: 14 residues. The CDR3 DNA is TGCAGCGTGGGACTTTTCTCCTCTGGAAACACCATATATTTT. Its protein is CSVGLFSSGNTIYF. Full variable domain (missing parts from reference TRBV29-1 and TRBJ1-3): SAVISQKPSRDICQRGTSLTIQCQVDSQVTMMFWYRQQPGQSLTLIATANQGSEATYESGFVIDKFPISRPNLTFSTLTVSNMSPEDSSIYLCSVGLFSSGNTIYFGEGSWLTVV.